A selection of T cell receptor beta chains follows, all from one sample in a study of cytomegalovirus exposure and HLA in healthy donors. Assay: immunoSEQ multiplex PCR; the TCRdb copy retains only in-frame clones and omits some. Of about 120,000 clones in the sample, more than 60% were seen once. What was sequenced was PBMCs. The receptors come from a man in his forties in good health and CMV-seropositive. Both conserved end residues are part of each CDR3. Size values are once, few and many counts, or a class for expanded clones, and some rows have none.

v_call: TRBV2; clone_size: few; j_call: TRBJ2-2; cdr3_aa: CAKSGGAGELFF
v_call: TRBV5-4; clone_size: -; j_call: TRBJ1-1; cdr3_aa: CASSLARSQNTEAFF
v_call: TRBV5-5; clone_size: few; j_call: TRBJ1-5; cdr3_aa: CASSLRGLEPQHF
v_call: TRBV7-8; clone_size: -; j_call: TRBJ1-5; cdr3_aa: CASSLDWNQPQHF
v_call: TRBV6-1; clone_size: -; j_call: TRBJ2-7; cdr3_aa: CASKRDRFYEQYF
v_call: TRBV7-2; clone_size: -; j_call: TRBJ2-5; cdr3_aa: CASSLPGRVETQYF
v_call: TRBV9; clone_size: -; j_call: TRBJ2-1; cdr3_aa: CASSPEVYSYNEQFF
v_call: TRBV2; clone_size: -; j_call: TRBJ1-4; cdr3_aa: CASREYMGGEKLFF
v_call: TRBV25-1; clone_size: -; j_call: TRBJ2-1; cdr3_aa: CASSEFNRIYNEQFF
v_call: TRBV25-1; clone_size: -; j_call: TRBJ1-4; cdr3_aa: CASSEWDRNEKLFF
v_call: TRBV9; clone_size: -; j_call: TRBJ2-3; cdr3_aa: CASSASGTGSDTQYF
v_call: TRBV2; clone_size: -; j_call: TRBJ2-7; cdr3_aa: CASSDLGRSTYEQYF
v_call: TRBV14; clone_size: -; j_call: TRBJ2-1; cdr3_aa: CASSQRRVVAGLDNEQFF
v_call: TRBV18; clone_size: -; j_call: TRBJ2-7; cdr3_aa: CASSPRAGRGSSYEQYF
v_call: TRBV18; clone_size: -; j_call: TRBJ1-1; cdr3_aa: CASSRATGIHQEAFF
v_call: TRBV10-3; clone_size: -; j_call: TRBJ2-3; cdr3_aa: CATRRGRDTDTQYF
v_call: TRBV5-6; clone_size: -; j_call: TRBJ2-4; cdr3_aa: CASSSLTGQSIQYF
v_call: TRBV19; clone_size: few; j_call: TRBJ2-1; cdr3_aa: CASSIVAGGRNEQFF
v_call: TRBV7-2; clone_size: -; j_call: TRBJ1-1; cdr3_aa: CASSLDRPTEAFF
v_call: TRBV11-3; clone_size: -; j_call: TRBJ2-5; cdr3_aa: CASSPGQGALETQYF
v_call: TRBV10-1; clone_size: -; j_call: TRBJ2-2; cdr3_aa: CASRQGPNTGELFF
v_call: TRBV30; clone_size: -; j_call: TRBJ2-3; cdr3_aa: CAWSVFSAGTPQYF